This TCR beta chain emerged from a study of metastatic and nonmetastatic thyroid tumors. TCRdb recomputed clones from the PCR reads via MiXCR. The data hold about 16,000 clones, with about 28% observed a single time. By share, this clone ranks as large. Its antigen is as yet unknown. Ahead of thyroid surgery, no patient had received treatment of any kind. Germline lookup yields CDR1 SEHNR and CDR2 FQNEAQ (reference sequence). This CDR3 region has 12 residues. V lost 5 bases and J 3 bases, leaving 8 bases between the germline ends. Study conclusions and caveats: According to reports, the diversity of TCR beta was significantly higher in malignant thyroid tumors than in benign nodules, and this held in both blood and tumor samples.

This clonotype originated in a female donor with papillary thyroid cancer or a benign thyroid nodule (not recorded which). Some clones in this sample may be carry-over from other donors' samples. The sequencing input was blood. This chain connects TRBV7-9 to TRBJ2-7, with D possibly matching TRBD2 (5 bases). The CDR3: CASSDDYYEQYF. The CDR3 region has the DNA TGTGCCAGCAGCGACGACTACTACGAGCAGTACTTC.